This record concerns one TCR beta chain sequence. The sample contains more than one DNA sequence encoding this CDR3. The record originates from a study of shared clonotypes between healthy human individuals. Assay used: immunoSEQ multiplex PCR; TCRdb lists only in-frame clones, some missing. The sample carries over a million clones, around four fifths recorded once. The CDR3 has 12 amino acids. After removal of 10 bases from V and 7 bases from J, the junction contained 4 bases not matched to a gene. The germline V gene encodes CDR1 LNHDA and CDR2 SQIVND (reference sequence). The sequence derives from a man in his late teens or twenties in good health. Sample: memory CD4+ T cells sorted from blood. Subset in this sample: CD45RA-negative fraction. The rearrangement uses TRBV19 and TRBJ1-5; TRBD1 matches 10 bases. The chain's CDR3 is CATGQGNQPQHF. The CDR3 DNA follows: TGTGCCACGGGACAGGGGAACCAGCCCCAGCATTTT.